The source of this T cell receptor beta chain is a study of blood T cell repertoires in COVID-19. The overall study: T cells, B-cell-depleted T cells, or PBMCs provided the cDNA or gDNA that served as material.

The protocol was immunoSEQ multiplex PCR, while the TCRdb copy is restricted to in-frame clones and leaves out a portion. The table shows approximately 260,000 clones, with 90% occurring only once. CDR3 size: 16 residues. With 5 bases removed from V and 3 bases from J, the gap between germline ends came to 19 bases. Germline loops: CDR1 KGHSH, CDR2 LQKENI. This clone was observed once. Those enrolled in Seattle joined during active infection and were followed longitudinally afterward. The sequenced sample consisted of peripheral blood. The genes are TRBV18 and TRBJ1-2, with a possible D match to TRBD1 (6 bases). The clonotype was recovered from a woman in her sixties with COVID-19, enrolled during active disease. The CDR3 reads CASSKNLTGNYYGYTF. In nucleotides, the CDR3 is TGTGCCAGCTCAAAGAACCTTACAGGGAATTACTATGGCTACACCTTC.